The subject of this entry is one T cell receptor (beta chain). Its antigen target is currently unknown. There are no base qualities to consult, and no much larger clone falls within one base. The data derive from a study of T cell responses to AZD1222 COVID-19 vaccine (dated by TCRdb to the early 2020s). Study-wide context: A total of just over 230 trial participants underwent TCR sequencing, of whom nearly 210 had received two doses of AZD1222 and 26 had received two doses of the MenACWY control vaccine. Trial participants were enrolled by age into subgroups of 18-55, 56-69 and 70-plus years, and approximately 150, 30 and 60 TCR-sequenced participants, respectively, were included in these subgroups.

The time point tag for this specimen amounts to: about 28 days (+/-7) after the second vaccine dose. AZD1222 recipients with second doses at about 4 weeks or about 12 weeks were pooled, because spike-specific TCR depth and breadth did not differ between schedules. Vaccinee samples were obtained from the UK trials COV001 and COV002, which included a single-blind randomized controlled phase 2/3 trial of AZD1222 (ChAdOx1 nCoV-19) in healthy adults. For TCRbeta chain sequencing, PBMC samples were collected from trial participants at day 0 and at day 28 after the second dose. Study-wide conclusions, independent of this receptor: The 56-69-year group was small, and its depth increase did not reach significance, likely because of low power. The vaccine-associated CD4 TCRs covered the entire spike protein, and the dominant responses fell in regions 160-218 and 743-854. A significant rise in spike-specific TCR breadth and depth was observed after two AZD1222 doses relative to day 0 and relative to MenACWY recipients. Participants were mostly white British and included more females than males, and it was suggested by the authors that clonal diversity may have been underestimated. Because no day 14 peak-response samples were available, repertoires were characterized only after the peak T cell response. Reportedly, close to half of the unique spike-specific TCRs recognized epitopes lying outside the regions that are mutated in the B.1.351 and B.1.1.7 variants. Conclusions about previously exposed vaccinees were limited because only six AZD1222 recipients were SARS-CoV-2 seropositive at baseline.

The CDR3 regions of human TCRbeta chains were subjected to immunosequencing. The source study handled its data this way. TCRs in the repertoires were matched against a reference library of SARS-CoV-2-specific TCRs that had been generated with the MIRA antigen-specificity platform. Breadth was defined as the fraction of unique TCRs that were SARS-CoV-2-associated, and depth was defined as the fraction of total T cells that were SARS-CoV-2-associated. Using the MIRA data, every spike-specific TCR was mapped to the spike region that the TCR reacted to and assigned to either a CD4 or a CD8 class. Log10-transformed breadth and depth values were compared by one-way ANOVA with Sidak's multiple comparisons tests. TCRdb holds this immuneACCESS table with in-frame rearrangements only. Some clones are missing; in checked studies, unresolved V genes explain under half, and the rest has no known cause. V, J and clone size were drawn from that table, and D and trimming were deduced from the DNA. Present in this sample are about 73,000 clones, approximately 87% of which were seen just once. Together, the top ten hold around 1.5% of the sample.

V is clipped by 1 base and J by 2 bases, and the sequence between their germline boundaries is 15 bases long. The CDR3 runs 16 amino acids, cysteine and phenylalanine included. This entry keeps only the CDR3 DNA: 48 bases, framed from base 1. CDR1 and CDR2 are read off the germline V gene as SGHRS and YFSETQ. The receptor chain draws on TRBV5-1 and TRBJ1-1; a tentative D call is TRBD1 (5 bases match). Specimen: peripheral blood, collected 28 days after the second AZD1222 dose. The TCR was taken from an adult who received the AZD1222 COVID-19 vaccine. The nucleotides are TGCGCCAGCAGCTTGTCAGGGAGCCCCGGTAACACTGAAGCTTTCTTT. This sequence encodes CASSLSGSPGNTEAFF.